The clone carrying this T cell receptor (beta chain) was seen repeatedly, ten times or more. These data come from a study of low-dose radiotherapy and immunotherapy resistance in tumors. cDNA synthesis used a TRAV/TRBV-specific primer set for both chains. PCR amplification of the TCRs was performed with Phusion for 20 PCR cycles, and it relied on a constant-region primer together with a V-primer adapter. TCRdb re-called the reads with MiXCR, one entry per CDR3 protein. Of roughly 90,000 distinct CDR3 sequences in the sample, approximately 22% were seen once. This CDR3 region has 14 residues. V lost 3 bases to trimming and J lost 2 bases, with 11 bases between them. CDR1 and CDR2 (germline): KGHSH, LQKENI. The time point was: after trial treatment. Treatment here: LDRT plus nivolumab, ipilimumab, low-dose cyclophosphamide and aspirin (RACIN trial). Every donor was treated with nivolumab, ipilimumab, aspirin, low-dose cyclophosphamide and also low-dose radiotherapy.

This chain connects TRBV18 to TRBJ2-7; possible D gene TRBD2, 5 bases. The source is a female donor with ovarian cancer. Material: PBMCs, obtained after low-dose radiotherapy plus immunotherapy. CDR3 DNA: TGTGCCAGCTCACCGGGGAGTCTAGCCTACGAGCAGTACTTC. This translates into CASSPGSLAYEQYF.